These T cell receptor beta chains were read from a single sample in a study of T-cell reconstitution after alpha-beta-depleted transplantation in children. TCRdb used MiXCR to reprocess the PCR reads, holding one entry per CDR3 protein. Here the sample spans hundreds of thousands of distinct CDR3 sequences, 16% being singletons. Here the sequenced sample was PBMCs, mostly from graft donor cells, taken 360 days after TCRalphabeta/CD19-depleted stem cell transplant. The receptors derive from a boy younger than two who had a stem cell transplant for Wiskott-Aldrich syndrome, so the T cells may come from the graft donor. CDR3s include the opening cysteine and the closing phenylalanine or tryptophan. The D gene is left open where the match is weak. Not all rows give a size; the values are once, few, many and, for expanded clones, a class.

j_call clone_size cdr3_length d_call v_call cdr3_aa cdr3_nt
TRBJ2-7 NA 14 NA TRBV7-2 CASSLSGSIFEQYF TGTGCCAGCAGCTTAAGTGGTTCGATTTTCGAGCAGTACTTC
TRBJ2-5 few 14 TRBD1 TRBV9 CASSYRDRGGTQYF TGTGCCAGCAGCTACCGGGACAGGGGGGGGACCCAGTACTTC
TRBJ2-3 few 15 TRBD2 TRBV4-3 CASSHLTSYTDTQYF TGCGCCAGCAGCCATCTGACTAGCTACACAGATACGCAGTATTTT
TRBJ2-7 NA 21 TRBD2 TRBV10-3 CAISGPPLTSGYGRLSYEQYF TGTGCCATCAGTGGCCCCCCGCTGACTAGCGGGTACGGCAGACTCTCCTACGAGCAGTACTTC
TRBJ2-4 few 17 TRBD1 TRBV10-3 CAISESQGPPGKTIQYF TGTGCCATCAGTGAGTCACAGGGGCCGCCAGGGAAAACAATTCAGTACTTC
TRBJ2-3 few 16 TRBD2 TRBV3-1 CASSQVSGRVTDTQYF TGTGCCAGCAGCCAAGTTAGCGGGAGGGTCACAGATACGCAGTATTTT
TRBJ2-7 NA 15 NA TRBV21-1 CARSALAASYYEQYF TGTGCCAGAAGCGCGCTAGCGGCTTCTTACTACGAGCAGTACTTC
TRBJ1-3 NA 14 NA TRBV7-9 CASSLRAQGNTIYF TGTGCCAGCAGCTTAAGGGCACAGGGAAACACCATATATTTT
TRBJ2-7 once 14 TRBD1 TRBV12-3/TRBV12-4 CASRPRQGVYEQYF TGTGCCAGCAGGCCTCGACAGGGGGTCTACGAGCAGTACTTC
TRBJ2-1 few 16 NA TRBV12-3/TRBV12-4 CASSFRLTGSYNEQFF TGTGCCAGCAGTTTTAGACTGACCGGCTCCTACAATGAGCAGTTCTTC
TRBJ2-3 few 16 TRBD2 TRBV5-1 CASSPPLAGDTDTQYF TGCGCCAGCAGCCCCCCGCTAGCGGGAGACACAGATACGCAGTATTTT
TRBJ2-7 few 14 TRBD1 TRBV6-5 CASSSRDRVYEQYF TGTGCCAGCAGTTCCCGCGACAGGGTCTACGAGCAGTACTTC
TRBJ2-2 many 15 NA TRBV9 CASSVVGSNTGELFF TGTGCCAGCAGCGTAGTAGGATCGAACACCGGGGAGCTGTTTTTT
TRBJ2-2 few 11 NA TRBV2 CATQGAGELFF TGTGCCACACAGGGTGCCGGGGAGCTGTTTTTT
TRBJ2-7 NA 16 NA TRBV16 CASSQWLPVGSYEQYF TGTGCCAGCAGCCAATGGCTACCCGTGGGATCCTACGAGCAGTACTTC
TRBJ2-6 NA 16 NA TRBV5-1 CASSLGQVSGANVLTF TGCGCCAGCAGCTTGGGACAGGTTTCTGGGGCCAACGTCCTGACTTTC
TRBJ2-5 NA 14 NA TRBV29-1 CSARDIGVQETQYF TGCAGCGCCCGGGACATAGGAGTCCAAGAGACCCAGTACTTC
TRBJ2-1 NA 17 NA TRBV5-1 CASSQRGALASYNEQFF TGCGCCAGCAGCCAACGCGGGGCGTTAGCCTCCTACAATGAGCAGTTCTTC
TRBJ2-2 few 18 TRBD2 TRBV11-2 CASSFRLAGGPNTGELFF TGTGCCAGCAGCTTTCGACTAGCGGGGGGGCCGAACACCGGGGAGCTGTTTTTT
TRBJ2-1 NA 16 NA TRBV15 CATSRAPWGLGAEQFF TGTGCCACCAGCAGAGCCCCTTGGGGCCTGGGGGCGGAGCAGTTCTTC
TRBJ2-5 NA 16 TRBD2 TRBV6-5 CASSYSQLAGPETQYF TGTGCCAGCAGTTACTCGCAACTAGCGGGGCCAGAGACCCAGTACTTC
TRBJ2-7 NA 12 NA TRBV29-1 CSVVGGSYEQYF TGCAGCGTTGTCGGGGGCTCCTACGAGCAGTACTTC
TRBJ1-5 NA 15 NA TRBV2 CASSAGLPSNQPQHF TGTGCCAGCAGCGCCGGACTGCCTAGCAATCAGCCCCAGCATTTT
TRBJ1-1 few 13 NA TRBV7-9 CASSLGRGPEAFF TGTGCCAGCAGCTTAGGGCGGGGTCCTGAAGCTTTCTTT
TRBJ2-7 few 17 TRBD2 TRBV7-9 CASSPTGATSGRYEQYF TGTGCCAGCAGCCCCACTGGAGCGACTAGCGGGAGGTACGAGCAGTACTTC
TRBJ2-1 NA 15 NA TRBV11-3 CASRSTGRKNNEQFF TGTGCCAGCAGGTCCACAGGGAGGAAAAACAATGAGCAGTTCTTC
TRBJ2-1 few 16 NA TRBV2 CASSSSPGIKYNEQFF TGTGCCAGCAGTTCCTCGCCAGGGATAAAATACAATGAGCAGTTCTTC
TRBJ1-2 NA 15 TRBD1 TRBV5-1 CASSTGQGASYGYTF TGCGCCAGCAGCACAGGACAGGGGGCCTCTTATGGCTACACCTTC
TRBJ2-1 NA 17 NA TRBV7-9 CASSLAAPGNSDNEQFF TGTGCCAGCAGCTTAGCGGCCCCAGGGAATTCGGACAATGAGCAGTTCTTC
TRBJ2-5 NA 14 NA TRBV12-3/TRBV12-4 CASSLQGFQETQYF TGTGCCAGCAGTTTACAGGGGTTTCAAGAGACCCAGTACTTC
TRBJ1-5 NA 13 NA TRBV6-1 CASNRGAWQPQHF TGTGCCAGCAACCGAGGGGCATGGCAGCCCCAGCATTTT
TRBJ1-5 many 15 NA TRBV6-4 CASSDYRVGNQPQHF TGTGCCAGCAGTGACTACAGGGTTGGCAATCAGCCCCAGCATTTT
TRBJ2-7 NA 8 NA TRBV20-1 CSPGPQYF TGCAGCCCTGGACCGCAGTACTTC
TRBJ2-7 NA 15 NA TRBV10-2 CASSESSSTVREQYF TGCGCCAGCAGTGAGTCGTCATCGACAGTCAGGGAGCAGTACTTC
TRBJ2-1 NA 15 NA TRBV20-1 CSARVIFGRDNEQFF TGCAGTGCTAGAGTCATTTTCGGGCGGGACAATGAGCAGTTCTTC
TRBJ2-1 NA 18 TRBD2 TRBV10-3 CAISPGLAGPSSYNEQFF TGTGCCATCAGTCCGGGACTAGCGGGACCCAGCTCCTACAATGAGCAGTTCTTC
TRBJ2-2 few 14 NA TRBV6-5 CASSYHVNTGELFF TGTGCCAGCAGTTATCATGTGAACACCGGGGAGCTGTTTTTT
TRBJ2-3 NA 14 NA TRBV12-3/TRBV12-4 CASSYRTGQDTQYF TGTGCCAGCAGTTATCGGACCGGGCAAGATACGCAGTATTTT